This T cell receptor beta chain was sequenced for a study of T-cell memory formation after mild COVID-19. Study information: TCR clusters were largely donor specific. Notes on the study in general: Pre-infection memory showed some responding clones, and this suggested that cross-reactive memory joined. CD4+ bias marked clones expanding day 15 to 37, unlike balanced contracting clones.

This clonotype was detected a few times. Its antigen is not known. TCR alpha and TCR beta cDNA libraries with sample barcodes and UMIs came from 5'RACE using constant-segment primers. TCRdb ran MiXCR on the 5' RACE reads and lists one entry per CDR3 protein. The sample shows about 340,000 distinct CDR3 sequences, 20% to 25% of them seen only once. The CDR3 covers 17 residues. Losses at the gene ends were 3 bases for V and 12 bases for J; bases not matched to a gene: 22. Germline CDR1 DFQATT, CDR2 SNEGSKA (reference sequence). The gene calls are TRBV20-1 and TRBJ2-1, with 8 bases matching TRBD1. The sequencing input was PBMCs or a T cell subset sorted from them (not recorded which). This sequence was found in an adult woman who had mild COVID-19 (a few samples of this study predate the infection). Cell type and time point are not known. CDR3 protein: CSARGNPWTGRYGRQFF. The CDR3 DNA reads TGCAGTGCTAGGGGAAATCCATGGACAGGGAGGTATGGTAGGCAGTTCTTC.